The rows below give T cell receptor beta chains drawn from one sample of a study of shared clonotypes between healthy human individuals. TCRdb's copy holds only in-frame clones and misses some; the assay was immunoSEQ multiplex PCR. Of approximately 2.1 million clones listed, 80% to 95% were seen once; the top ten hold under 0.45%. Input material: naive CD4+ T cells from PBMCs. These receptors were taken from a young man in good health. Some clones in this sample may be carry-over from other donors' samples. Each CDR3 is given with its conserved first and last residue. D genes are given only for firm matches. Expanded clones get a size class; other rows say once, few or many, or leave the size out.

D gene | clone size | J gene | V gene | CDR3 DNA | CDR3 protein
. | . | TRBJ1-1 | TRBV6-1 | TGTGCCAGCAGTCTGTTTTCTGCGGCGAACACTGAAGCTTTCTTT | CASSLFSAANTEAFF
. | . | TRBJ2-1 | TRBV6-5 | TGTGCCAGCAGTTACTCGAGCGCGGTGGCCTACAATGAGCAGTTCTTC | CASSYSSAVAYNEQFF
. | . | TRBJ2-7 | TRBV7-2 | TGTGCCAGCAGCTTACTAGGCCTATCCTACGAGCAGTACTTC | CASSLLGLSYEQYF
. | . | TRBJ2-2 | TRBV18 | TGTGCCAGCGGTGTGCAGGGACGGAACACCGGGGAGCTGTTTTTT | CASGVQGRNTGELFF
TRBD2 | . | TRBJ2-1 | TRBV29-1 | TGCAGCGTTGTATCCGCAGCGGGAGTCTACAATGAGCAGTTCTTC | CSVVSAAGVYNEQFF
TRBD2 | . | TRBJ2-5 | TRBV7-7 | TGTGCCAGCAGCCAAGGACTAGCGGAACAAGAGACCCAGTACTTC | CASSQGLAEQETQYF
TRBD1 | . | TRBJ1-1 | TRBV7-2 | TGTGCCAGCAGCTTCTCGGGGACAGGGGGAACCAAAGCTTTCTTT | CASSFSGTGGTKAFF
. | . | TRBJ2-3 | TRBV4-3 | TGCGCCAGCAGCCAGACCCAGGCAGATACGCAGTATTTT | CASSQTQADTQYF
. | . | TRBJ2-1 | TRBV7-8 | TGTGCCAGCAGCAATGCTAGCTACAATGAGCAGTTCTTC | CASSNASYNEQFF
TRBD2 | once | TRBJ2-1 | TRBV27 | TGTGCCAGCAGTCCGGGACTAGCGGGAGGCTATTACAATGAGCAGTTCTTC | CASSPGLAGGYYNEQFF
. | . | TRBJ2-3 | TRBV5-4 | TGTGCCTGTAGCCGTCAGGGGTCCACAGATACGCAGTATTTT | CACSRQGSTDTQYF
TRBD2 | . | TRBJ2-1 | TRBV7-2 | TGTGCCAGCAGCTTCCAACTAGCGGGAGGGCTCTACAATGAGCAGTTCTTC | CASSFQLAGGLYNEQFF
TRBD1 | . | TRBJ1-2 | TRBV7-9 | TGTGCCAGCAGCGGGACAGGGTGGAACTATGGCTACACCTTC | CASSGTGWNYGYTF
TRBD2 | . | TRBJ2-2 | TRBV4-1 | TGCGCCAGCAGCCAAACAAGCGGGAGTGCTAACACCGGGGAGCTGTTTTTT | CASSQTSGSANTGELFF
TRBD2 | . | TRBJ2-7 | TRBV2 | TGTGCCAGCAGCCCCCTAGCGGGAGGATCCTACGAGCAGTACTTC | CASSPLAGGSYEQYF
TRBD2 | . | TRBJ2-3 | TRBV29-1 | TGCAGCGTTGGGCTAGCGGGAGGGCCGGGCACAGATACGCAGTATTTT | CSVGLAGGPGTDTQYF
TRBD2 | . | TRBJ2-3 | TRBV6-6 | TGTGCCAGCACCCTTAGCGGGGCCACAGATACGCAGTATTTT | CASTLSGATDTQYF
. | . | TRBJ2-3 | TRBV5-1 | TGCGCCAGCAGCTTGAGCTCGGAGAGCACAGATACGCAGTATTTT | CASSLSSESTDTQYF
. | . | TRBJ2-3 | TRBV28 | TGTGCCAGCAGTCGGCCTGACGCAGATACGCAGTATTTT | CASSRPDADTQYF
. | . | TRBJ1-5 | TRBV27 | TGTGCCAGGGGGGGGCGTGGCAGGGGATTTAGCAATCAGCCCCAGCATTTT | CARGGRGRGFSNQPQHF
TRBD1 | . | TRBJ2-7 | TRBV9 | TGTGCCAGCAGCCTTCGGACAGGGTGGGACGAGCAGTACTTC | CASSLRTGWDEQYF
. | once | TRBJ2-5 | TRBV6-5 | TGTGCCAGCAGTTACTCCCGGTCCCAGTACTTC | CASSYSRSQYF
. | . | TRBJ2-7 | TRBV7-9 | TGTGCCAGCAGCTCCCGGGACCATGGGGACGAGCAGTACTTC | CASSSRDHGDEQYF
. | . | TRBJ1-5 | TRBV15 | TGTGCCACCAGCAGAGGGCGGGTAGGCCAGCCCCAGCATTTT | CATSRGRVGQPQHF
. | . | TRBJ1-2 | TRBV5-4 | TGTGCCAGCAGTCCAACGACTGGGGGCGCTCGTTCCTATGGCTACACCTTC | CASSPTTGGARSYGYTF
. | . | TRBJ2-2 | TRBV29-1 | TGCAGCGTTGAAAGATGGGGCACCGGGGAGCTGTTTTTT | CSVERWGTGELFF
TRBD1 | . | TRBJ2-5 | TRBV28 | TGTGCCAGCAGGGGACAGTCCCAAGAGACCCAGTACTTC | CASRGQSQETQYF
. | . | TRBJ1-4 | TRBV4-2 | TGTGCCAGCAGCCAAGATTCGGTCGGCTACTCGGGAAAACTGTTTTTT | CASSQDSVGYSGKLFF
. | . | TRBJ2-1 | TRBV5-4 | TGTGCCAGCAGCTTGGAGGCTACTGGACACAATGAGCAGTTCTTC | CASSLEATGHNEQFF
. | once | TRBJ1-1 | TRBV19 | TGTGCCAGTAGGGGTCGGGCAGGGGAAAGGAGGACGAACACTGAAGCTTTCTTT | CASRGRAGERRTNTEAFF
TRBD2 | . | TRBJ2-1 | TRBV5-4 | TGTGCCAGCAGCTGGGGATCCCTAGCGGGAGGGCCCTACAATGAGCAGTTCTTC | CASSWGSLAGGPYNEQFF
. | . | TRBJ1-1 | TRBV7-3 | TGTGCCAGCAGCAACAGGGTTAGCACTGAAGCTTTCTTT | CASSNRVSTEAFF
. | . | TRBJ2-5 | TRBV2 | TGTGCCAGTGGGCGGGAAGAGACCCAGTACTTC | CASGREETQYF
TRBD1 | once | TRBJ1-5 | TRBV6-1 | TGTGCCAGCAGTGCCCAGGGGGCCTCTTTGGGTCAGCCCCAGCATTTT | CASSAQGASLGQPQHF
. | . | TRBJ2-5 | TRBV19 | TGTGCCAGTAGTCCCACTATCCCCCCGCAGACCCAGTACTTC | CASSPTIPPQTQYF
. | once | TRBJ1-2 | TRBV4-2 | TGTGCCAGCAGCCAGACCGGGACAACGACTTATGGCTACACCTTC | CASSQTGTTTYGYTF
TRBD2 | . | TRBJ2-4 | TRBV7-7 | TGTGCCAGCAGTACCCGCCCCGGGACTAGCGGGAGTGACAAAAACATTCAGTACTTC | CASSTRPGTSGSDKNIQYF
TRBD1 | . | TRBJ1-4 | TRBV28 | TGTGCCAGCAGCCTGACAGGGGTCGAGGAAAAACTGTTTTTT | CASSLTGVEEKLFF
TRBD1 | . | TRBJ2-5 | TRBV28 | TGTGCCAGCAGTTTGTTAGGGACAGCCCAAGAGACCCAGTACTTC | CASSLLGTAQETQYF
TRBD1 | . | TRBJ1-4 | TRBV6-6 | TGTGCCAGCAGTTATGGACAGGCCATAGTAGAATTTTTTTTT | CASSYGQAIVEFFF
. | . | TRBJ2-5 | TRBV5-4 | TGTGCCAGCAGCTTAAGAAGACAGCCCCAAGAGACCCAGTACTTC | CASSLRRQPQETQYF
. | . | TRBJ2-3 | TRBV5-1 | TGCGCCAGCAGCTTACAGGGAGCCAGCACAGATACGCAGTATTTT | CASSLQGASTDTQYF
TRBD1 | . | TRBJ1-2 | TRBV4-3 | TGCGCCAGCAGCCAGTCTCCGGGACAGGTCTATGGCTACACCTTC | CASSQSPGQVYGYTF
. | . | TRBJ1-2 | TRBV19 | TGTGCCAGTAGTCCCGCACCCAGGGACTATGGCTACACCTTC | CASSPAPRDYGYTF
TRBD2 | . | TRBJ2-5 | TRBV7-9 | TGTGCCAGCAGCTTAGTACTGGGACTAGCGGTTCTCCAAGAGACCCAGTACTTC | CASSLVLGLAVLQETQYF
. | few | TRBJ1-1 | TRBV6-5 | TGTGCCAGCAGAGAAGATCCGGCCACTGAAGCTTTCTTT | CASREDPATEAFF
. | . | TRBJ1-4 | TRBV28 | TGTGCCAGCAGCCGGGGGGCTAATGAAAAACTGTTTTTT | CASSRGANEKLFF
. | . | TRBJ2-7 | TRBV29-1 | TGCAGCGTTGACCCGGGACACCAACGGCAGTACTTC | CSVDPGHQRQYF
TRBD2 | . | TRBJ2-3 | TRBV28 | TGTGCCAGCAGTTTACGGGCGGGAGCATGGCAGTGGACGCAGTATTTT | CASSLRAGAWQWTQYF
TRBD2 | . | TRBJ2-7 | TRBV13 | TGTGCCAGCAGCCCTCTAATTGGACTAGCGGGAGGCTCTTTCTCCTACGAGCAGTACTTC | CASSPLIGLAGGSFSYEQYF
. | once | TRBJ2-6 | TRBV2 | TGTGCCAGCAGTCGGGGCTCCGGGGCCAACGTCCTGACTTTC | CASSRGSGANVLTF
TRBD1 | . | TRBJ2-7 | TRBV10-3 | TGTGCCATCAGCGGGACCGGGACAGAGTCCCACTACGAGCAGTACTTC | CAISGTGTESHYEQYF
TRBD1 | . | TRBJ1-6 | TRBV5-1 | TGCGCCAGCAGCCGCCGGGACAGGGGCCCTGAAAATAATTCACCCCTCCACTTT | CASSRRDRGPENNSPLHF
. | . | TRBJ2-1 | TRBV5-4 | TGTGCCAGCAGCTTGGTGAGTTCGGCCTACAATGAGCAGTTCTTC | CASSLVSSAYNEQFF
. | . | TRBJ2-4 | TRBV5-4 | TGTGCCAGCAGCCCCCGAGGTGGGGCCAAAAACATTCAGTACTTC | CASSPRGGAKNIQYF
. | . | TRBJ1-2 | TRBV5-1 | TGCGCCAGCGGACCTCGGGGGCTTGGCTACACCTTC | CASGPRGLGYTF
TRBD2 | . | TRBJ2-1 | TRBV19 | TGTGCCAGTAGTATAGTTGGCGGACTAGCGGGCAACAATGAGCAGTTCTTC | CASSIVGGLAGNNEQFF